This record looks at one T cell receptor (beta chain) sequence and its context. Its antigen is still unknown. These data come from a study of blood T cells in healthy people across ages. The study's findings and limits: Roughly linearly, TCR beta diversity per million T cells fell as age increased.

CDR1 is SGHTA, CDR2 FQGNSA, per germline. V lost 5 bases to trimming and J lost 0 bases; unmatched junction nucleotides: 4. This CDR3 is built from 15 residues. Primers used in a second PCR of roughly 6 to 11 cycles were a sample-barcoded 5' primer and a J-beta primer mix. Each TCR beta cDNA got a 12-nucleotide random molecular identifier. One entry per CDR3 protein results from TCRdb running MiXCR on the 5' RACE reads. Of about 770,000 distinct CDR3 sequences in the sample, under 55% were seen once. This clonotype was obtained from a man aged 55 to 70 in good health. The V call is TRBV7-2, the J call TRBJ2-1; TRBD1 agrees at 7 bases. Material for sequencing was blood. The CDR3 loop reads CASSQGESSYNEQFF. In DNA, the CDR3 is TGTGCCAGCAGCCAGGGGGAAAGCTCCTACAATGAGCAGTTCTTC.